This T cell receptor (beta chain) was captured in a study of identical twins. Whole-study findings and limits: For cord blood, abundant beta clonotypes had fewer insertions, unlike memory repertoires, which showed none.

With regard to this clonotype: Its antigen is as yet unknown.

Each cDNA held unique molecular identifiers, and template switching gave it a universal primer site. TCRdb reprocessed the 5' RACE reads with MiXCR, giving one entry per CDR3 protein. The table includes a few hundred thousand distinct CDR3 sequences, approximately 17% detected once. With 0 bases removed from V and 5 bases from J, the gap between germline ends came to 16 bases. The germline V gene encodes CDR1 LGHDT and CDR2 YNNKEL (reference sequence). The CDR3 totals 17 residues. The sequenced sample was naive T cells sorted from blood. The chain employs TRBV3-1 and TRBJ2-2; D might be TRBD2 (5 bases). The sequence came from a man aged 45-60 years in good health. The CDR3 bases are TGTGCCAGCAGCCAAGAGTCACGGAACCCGGGGACCGGGGAGCTGTTTTTT. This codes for CASSQESRNPGTGELFF. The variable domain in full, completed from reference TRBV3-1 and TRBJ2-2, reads DTAVSQTPKYLVTQMGNDKSIKCEQNLGHDTMYWYKQDSKKFLKIMFSYNNKELIINETVPNRFSPKSPDKAHLNLHINSLELGDSAVYFCASSQESRNPGTGELFFGEGSRLTVL.